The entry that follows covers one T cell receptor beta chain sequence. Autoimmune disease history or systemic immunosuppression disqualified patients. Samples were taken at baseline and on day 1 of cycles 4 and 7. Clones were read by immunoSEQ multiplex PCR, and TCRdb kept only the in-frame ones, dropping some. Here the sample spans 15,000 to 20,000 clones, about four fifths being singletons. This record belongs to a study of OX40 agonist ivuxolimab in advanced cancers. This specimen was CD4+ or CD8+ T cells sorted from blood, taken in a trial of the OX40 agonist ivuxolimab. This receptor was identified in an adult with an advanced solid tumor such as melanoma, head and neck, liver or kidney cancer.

Written as DNA, the CDR3 is TGTGCCACCAGCCTCCAGGCGGGGGGGACTGAAAAACTGTTTTTT. Protein product: CATSLQAGGTEKLFF. The chain employs TRBV15 and TRBJ1-4, with D perhaps matching TRBD1 (5 bases). Germline lookup yields CDR1 LNHNV and CDR2 YYDKDF (reference sequence). Trimming pared 5 bases from V and 7 bases from J, leaving 17 bases between. This CDR3 comprises 15 residues.